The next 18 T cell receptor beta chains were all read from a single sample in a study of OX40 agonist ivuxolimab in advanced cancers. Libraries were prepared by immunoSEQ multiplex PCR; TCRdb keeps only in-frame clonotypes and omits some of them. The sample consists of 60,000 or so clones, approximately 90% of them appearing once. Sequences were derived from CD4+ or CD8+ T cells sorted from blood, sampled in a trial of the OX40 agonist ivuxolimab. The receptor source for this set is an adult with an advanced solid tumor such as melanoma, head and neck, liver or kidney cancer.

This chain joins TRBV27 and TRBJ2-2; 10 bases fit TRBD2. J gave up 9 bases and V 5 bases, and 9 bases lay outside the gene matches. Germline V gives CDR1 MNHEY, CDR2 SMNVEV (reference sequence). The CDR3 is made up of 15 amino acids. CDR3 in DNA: TGTGCCAGCAGTGTGAGCGGGGGGGCCGTAAGGGAGCTGTTTTTT. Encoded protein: CASSVSGGAVRELFF.

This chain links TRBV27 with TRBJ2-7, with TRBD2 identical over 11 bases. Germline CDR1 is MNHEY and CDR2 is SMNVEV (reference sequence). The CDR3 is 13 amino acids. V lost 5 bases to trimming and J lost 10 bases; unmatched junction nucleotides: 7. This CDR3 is CASSELAGVVQYV. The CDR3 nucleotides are TGTGCCAGCAGTGAACTAGCGGGAGTGGTACAGTACGTC.

The CDR3 DNA reads TGTGCCAGCAGCTTAATAAAGGTCGGGAGAGTTTGGGGCAACACCATATATTTT. It yields the protein CASSLIKVGRVWGNTIYF. The genes are TRBV7-9 and TRBJ1-3, with D tentatively TRBD1 (5 bases). Germline CDR1 and CDR2: SEHNR and FQNEAQ (reference sequence). The V and J ends lost 2 bases and 7 bases respectively, with 24 bases between them. The CDR3 is 18 residues long.

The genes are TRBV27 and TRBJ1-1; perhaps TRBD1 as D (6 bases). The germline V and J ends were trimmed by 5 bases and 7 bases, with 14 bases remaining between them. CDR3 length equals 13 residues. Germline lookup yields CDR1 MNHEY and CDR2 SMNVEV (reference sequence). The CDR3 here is CASSLYMDSEAFF. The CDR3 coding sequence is TGTGCCAGCAGTCTATATATGGACAGTGAAGCTTTCTTT.

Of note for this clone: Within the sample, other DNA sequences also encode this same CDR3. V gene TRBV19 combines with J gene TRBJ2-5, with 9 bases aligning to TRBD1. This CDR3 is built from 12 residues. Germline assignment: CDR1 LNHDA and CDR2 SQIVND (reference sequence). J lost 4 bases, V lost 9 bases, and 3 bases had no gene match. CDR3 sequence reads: CASSDRGETQYF. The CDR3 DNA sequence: TGTGCCAGCTCGGACAGGGGAGAGACCCAGTACTTC.

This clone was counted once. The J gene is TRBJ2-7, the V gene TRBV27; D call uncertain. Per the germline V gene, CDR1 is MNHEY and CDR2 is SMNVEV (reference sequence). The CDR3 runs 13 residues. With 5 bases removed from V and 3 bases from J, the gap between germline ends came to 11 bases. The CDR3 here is CASSPGPNYEQYF. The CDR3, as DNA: TGTGCCAGCAGTCCGGGCCCGAACTACGAGCAGTACTTC.

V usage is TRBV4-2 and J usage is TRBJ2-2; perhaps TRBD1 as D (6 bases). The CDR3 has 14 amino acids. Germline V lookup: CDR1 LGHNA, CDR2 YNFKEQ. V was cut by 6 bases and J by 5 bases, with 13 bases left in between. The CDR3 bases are TGTGCCAGCAGGGGGGCAGGTCCGACCGGGGAGCTGTTTTTT. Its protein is CASRGAGPTGELFF.

DNA of the CDR3: TGTGCCAGTAGTACTCCCTGGGACTCTGGAAACACCATATATTTT. Protein sequence: CASSTPWDSGNTIYF. This chain joins TRBV19 and TRBJ1-3; no reliable D call. The CDR3 totals 15 residues. V shed 4 bases and J shed 0 bases, with 10 bases lying between them. The V gene's germline CDR1 is LNHDA and CDR2 SQIVND (reference sequence).

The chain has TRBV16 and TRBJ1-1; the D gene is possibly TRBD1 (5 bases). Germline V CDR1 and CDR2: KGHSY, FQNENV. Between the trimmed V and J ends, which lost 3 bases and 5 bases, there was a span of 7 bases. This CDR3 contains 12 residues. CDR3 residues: CASSQGGTEAFF. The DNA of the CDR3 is TGTGCCAGCAGCCAGGGGGGGACTGAAGCTTTCTTT.

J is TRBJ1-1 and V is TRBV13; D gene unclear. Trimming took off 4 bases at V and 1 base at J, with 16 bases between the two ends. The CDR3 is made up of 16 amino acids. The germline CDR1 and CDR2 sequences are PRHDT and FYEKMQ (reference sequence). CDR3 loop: CASSSPPRSGNTEAFF. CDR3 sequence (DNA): TGTGCCAGCAGCTCGCCCCCGAGGTCGGGGAACACTGAAGCTTTCTTT.

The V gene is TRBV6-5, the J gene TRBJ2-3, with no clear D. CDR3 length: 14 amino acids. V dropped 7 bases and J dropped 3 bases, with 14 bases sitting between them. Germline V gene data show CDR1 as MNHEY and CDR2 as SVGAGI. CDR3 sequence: CASKGIWLTDTQYF. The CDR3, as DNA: TGTGCCAGCAAAGGGATATGGCTAACAGATACGCAGTATTTT.

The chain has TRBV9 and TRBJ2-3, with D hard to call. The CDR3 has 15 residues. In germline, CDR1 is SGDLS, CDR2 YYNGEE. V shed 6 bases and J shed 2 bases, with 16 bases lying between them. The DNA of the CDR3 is TGTGCCAGCACCCCTTTCGCGCTAGACACAGATACGCAGTATTTT. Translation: CASTPFALDTDTQYF.

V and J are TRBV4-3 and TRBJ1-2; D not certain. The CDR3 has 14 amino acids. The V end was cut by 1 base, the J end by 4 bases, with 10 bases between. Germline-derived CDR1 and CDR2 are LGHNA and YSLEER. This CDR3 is CASSQVLGSYGYTF. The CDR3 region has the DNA TGCGCCAGCAGCCAAGTATTGGGCAGCTATGGCTACACCTTC.

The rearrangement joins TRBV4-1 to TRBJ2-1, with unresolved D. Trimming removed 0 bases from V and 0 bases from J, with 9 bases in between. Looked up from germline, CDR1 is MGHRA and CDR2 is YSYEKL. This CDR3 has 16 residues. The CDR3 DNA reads TGCGCCAGCAGCCAAGAACCGAGTAGCTCCTACAATGAGCAGTTCTTC. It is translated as CASSQEPSSSYNEQFF.

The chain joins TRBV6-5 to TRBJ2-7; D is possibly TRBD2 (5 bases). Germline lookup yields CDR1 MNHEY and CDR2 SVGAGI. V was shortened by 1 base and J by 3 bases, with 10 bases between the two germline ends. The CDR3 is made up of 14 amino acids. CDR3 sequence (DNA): TGTGCCAGCAGTTACTTTCGGGAATACTACGAGCAGTACTTC. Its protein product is CASSYFREYYEQYF.

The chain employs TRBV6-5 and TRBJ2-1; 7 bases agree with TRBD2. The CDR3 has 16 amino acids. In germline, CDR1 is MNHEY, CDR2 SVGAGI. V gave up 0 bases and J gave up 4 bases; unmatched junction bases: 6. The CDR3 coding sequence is TGTGCCAGCAGTTACTCCGCGGGGGAAGCTTACAATGAGCAGTTCTTC. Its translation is CASSYSAGEAYNEQFF.

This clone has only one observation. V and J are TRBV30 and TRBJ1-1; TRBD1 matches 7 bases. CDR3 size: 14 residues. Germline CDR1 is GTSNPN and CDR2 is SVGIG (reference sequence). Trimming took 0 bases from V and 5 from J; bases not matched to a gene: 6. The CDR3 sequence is CAWSVLTGRTEAFF. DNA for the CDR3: TGTGCCTGGAGTGTGTTGACAGGGAGGACTGAAGCTTTCTTT.

The CDR3, as DNA: TGTGCCAGCAGTTACTCCCCCAACGGGAACACTGAAGCTTTCTTT. Protein sequence: CASSYSPNGNTEAFF. The chain has TRBV6-5 and TRBJ1-1; D is unclear. Trimming pared 0 bases from V and 1 base from J, leaving 9 bases between. The germline V gene has CDR1 MNHEY and CDR2 SVGAGI. The CDR3 has 15 residues.